These 4 T cell receptor beta chains originate from one sample sequenced in a study of cytomegalovirus exposure and HLA in healthy donors. 13 Jbeta primers and 60 Vbeta primers were used for the PCR. Profiled with immunoSEQ multiplex PCR; TCRdb holds only in-frame clones, not every one. The sample holds about 270,000 clones; roughly 90% are singletons and the top ten take roughly 4%. The sequenced sample consisted of PBMCs. These receptors all come from a man aged 35-49 years in good health and CMV-seropositive.

V is TRBV7-9 and J is TRBJ2-5; D may be TRBD2 (6 bases). The J call may be faulty, since TRBJ2-7 better matches the DNA end. Per the germline V gene, CDR1 is SEHNR and CDR2 is FQNEAQ (reference sequence). The CDR3 spans 15 residues. The chain's CDR3 is CASSLAPGVPYEQYF. Here the CDR3 DNA reads TGTGCCAGCAGCTTAGCCCCGGGAGTACCATACGAGCAGTACTTC.

Worth noting for this clone: The junction differs from germline at one of its ends, possibly a read error. The chain carries TRBV7-7 and TRBJ2-1; TRBD2 matches at 14 bases. The CDR3 covers 16 residues. Germline V gives CDR1 SSHAT, CDR2 FNYEAQ (reference sequence). DNA for the CDR3: TGTGCTAGCAGCCTTGGACTAGCGGGAGGTTACAATGAGCAGTTCTTC. Translating it yields CASSLGLAGGYNEQFF.

V is TRBV18 and J is TRBJ1-3, with 9 bases that match TRBD1. V shed 5 bases, J shed 0 bases, and the junction held 14 bases outside the gene matches. Germline values: CDR1 KGHSH, CDR2 LQKENI. This CDR3 contains 19 residues. The CDR3 spells CASSSIPGQGHFSGNTIYF. In DNA, the CDR3 is TGTGCCAGCTCATCAATCCCGGGACAGGGACATTTCTCTGGAAACACCATATATTTT.

This clone came up once. This sequence joins TRBV2 and TRBJ1-5; 9 bases are shared with TRBD1. Germline CDR1 is SNHLY and CDR2 is FYNNEI. V lost 6 bases and J lost 9; bases outside the gene matches: 12. The CDR3 is 15 amino acids. Here the CDR3 reads CASRVLQGAAGPQHF. CDR3 DNA: TGTGCCAGCAGGGTGCTACAGGGGGCTGCTGGGCCCCAGCATTTT.